Included here is one T cell receptor (beta chain) sequence, with context. The germline gene is not matched at one end of the junction; a read error may be the cause. In the authors' methods: Reference gene primer amplification yielded estimated nucleated cell counts. Assay: immunoSEQ multiplex PCR; the TCRdb copy retains only in-frame clones and omits some. V and J calls plus clone size are reproduced from that table; the DNA served to infer D and trimming. This repertoire shows 230,000 or so clones, about 85% found once; its top ten account for nearly 20%. These data come from a study of blood T cell repertoires in COVID-19. Study-level information: The United States, Italy and Spain provided the acute and convalescent COVID-19 samples. Sources were T cells, B-cell-depleted T cells, or PBMCs; the material itself was cDNA or gDNA.

The CDR3 is made up of 16 amino acids. Germline V lookup: CDR1 LGHDT, CDR2 YNNKEL (reference sequence). Sequences were obtained from peripheral blood. The clonotype originates from a man aged 25-40 years with active or convalescent COVID-19. The chain has TRBV3-1 (or the pseudogene TRBV3-2) and TRBJ2-3; 8 bases are shared with TRBD2. Here the CDR3 reads CATSPYRGGAGDTQYF. The CDR3 coding sequence is TGTGCCACCAGCCCATATCGGGGGGGGGCGGGAGATACGCAGTATTTT.